This T cell receptor beta chain comes out of a study of T cell responses to AZD1222 COVID-19 vaccine. Study results and limitations: Spike-wide vaccine-associated CD4 TCRs dominated at 160-218 and 743-854.

CDR3 length equals 17 residues. Unmatched junction bases numbered 7, after V lost 4 bases and J lost 0 bases. Germline V gives CDR1 SGHRS, CDR2 YFSETQ. Regarding this clone: Its antigen is as yet unknown.

Measured with immunoSEQ multiplex PCR; TCRdb has only the in-frame clones, and not every one. The sample lists around 83,000 clones; 86% were seen once. This TCR derives from an adult in good health. The V and J genes are TRBV5-1 and TRBJ2-6; 7 positions match TRBD1. Source: peripheral blood, taken on day 0 of AZD1222 vaccination. The CDR3 DNA reads TGCGCCAGCAGCAGAGAACCAGGGGGCTCTGGGGCCAACGTCCTGACTTTC. Encoded protein: CASSREPGGSGANVLTF.